This paragraph covers one T cell receptor (beta chain) sequence. Antigen unknown. The authors ran a second PCR of about 7 to 11 cycles using a sample-barcoded 5' primer and a J-beta primer mix. TCRdb analysed the 5' RACE reads with MiXCR anew, one entry per CDR3 protein. The sample records some 890,000 distinct CDR3 sequences, just under 30% being singletons. The sample belongs to a study of blood T cells in healthy people across ages. Whole-study results and caveats: Per million T cells, TCR beta diversity dropped roughly linearly as age increased.

Per sample, a minimum of 6.5 million PBMCs were isolated. CDR1 is DFQATT and CDR2 is SNEGSKA in the germline V gene (reference sequence). V lost 0 bases to trimming and J lost 0 bases, with 17 bases between them. The CDR3 sequence is 17 residues long. The same sample was also studied in work on T cells of mothers and their children.

This chain links TRBV20-1 with TRBJ1-2, with TRBD1 as a possible D gene (5 bases). Sequenced input: blood. This sequence originates from a woman aged 40 to 50 in good health. The CDR3 DNA reads TGCAGTGCTAGAGATCTTTCGCCCCAGACAGCTAACTATGGCTACACCTTC. Translation gives CSARDLSPQTANYGYTF.